The T cell receptor (beta chain) described here comes from a study of blood T cell repertoires in COVID-19. Study overall: From the United States, Italy and Spain came samples of acute and convalescent COVID-19. T cells, B-cell-depleted T cells, or PBMCs provided the cDNA or gDNA that served as material.

The ends were cut back, 0 bases at V and 1 base at J, with 16 bases in the middle. In germline, CDR1 is MNHEY, CDR2 SVGEGT. The CDR3 consists of 18 residues. Under the authors' procedure: Nucleated cell number was recorded as an estimate derived from reference gene primer amplification. Sequencing was performed with immunoSEQ multiplex PCR; in TCRdb, only in-frame clones are kept and a portion is missing. V, J and clone size derive from that table, while D and trimming were established from the DNA sequence. The sample records over 75,000 clones, about 88% being singletons. The sequence was obtained from a woman older than 75 with acute or convalescent COVID-19. Sequencing was performed on peripheral blood. This chain links TRBV6-2 or TRBV6-3 with TRBJ2-1; tentative D call: TRBD2 (7 bases). The CDR3 loop reads CASSYSRAGRGSYNEQFF. The DNA for the CDR3 is TGTGCCAGCAGTTACTCGAGGGCAGGGAGGGGGTCCTACAATGAGCAGTTCTTC.